The source of this T cell receptor beta chain is a study of early T cells in non-severe SARS-CoV-2 infection. Study context: With bulk RNA from unsorted whole blood as input, sequencing yielded unpaired chains. Study-level results: The study's VDJdb matching favored anti-spike CD8 responses and missed private and CD4 specificities.

This clonotype showed up many times. As yet, its antigen is unknown. Individual cDNA molecules each received unique molecular identifiers attached to them. TCRdb reanalysed the 5' RACE reads using MiXCR and keeps one entry per CDR3 protein. The top ten clones hold roughly 6.8% of a sample with approximately 69,000 distinct CDR3 sequences, about 11% of them seen once. CDR3 length: 14 residues. V was clipped by 0 bases and J by 0 bases, with 5 bases between them. Germline-derived CDR1 and CDR2 are MNHEY and SVGAGI. The chain links TRBV6-5 to TRBJ1-2, with D uncertain. The sequenced sample consisted of whole blood. This TCR was sampled from an adult who was a healthcare worker with PCR-confirmed SARS-CoV-2 infection or an uninfected control (not recorded which). The CDR3 reads CASSYSSPNYGYTF. Written as DNA, the CDR3 is TGTGCCAGCAGTTACTCTAGTCCTAACTATGGCTACACCTTC.